This TCR beta chain was observed in a study of neurological immune-mediated disorders. Time point in this sample: technical triplicate 1. This clonotype was recorded many times. TCRdb re-called the 5' RACE reads through MiXCR, storing one row per CDR3 protein. The sample holds about 36,000 distinct CDR3 sequences, around 10% seen once. The CDR3 has 13 residues. Trimming removed 1 base from V and 7 bases from J, with 10 bases in between. From germline, CDR1 is SGHDN and CDR2 FVKESK. The rearrangement links TRBV14 to TRBJ1-1; D is undetermined. Sequencing was done on a sample of PBMCs. This clonotype originated in a man between 60 and 75 years old with HTLV-1-associated myelopathy (HAM/TSP). CDR3 loop: CASSQVGRFEAFF. The DNA of the CDR3 is TGTGCCAGCAGCCAAGTGGGTAGATTTGAAGCTTTCTTT.